This paragraph covers one T cell receptor beta chain sequence. The data originate from a study of CD8 T cells in Susac syndrome. Germline loops: CDR1 MNHEY, CDR2 SMNVEV (reference sequence). The CDR3 spans 16 residues. V dropped 5 bases and J dropped 4; count of bases not matched to a gene: 12. Sequencing of TCR beta covered CD8+ and CD4+ T cells obtained from blood. The control participants were healthy donors, and these controls were matched with respect to both age and sex. The RNA, about 0.5 to 1 ug, was put through reverse transcription using random hexamers. The method of amplification for TCR beta CDR3 was immunoSEQ multiplex PCR, covering 54 Vbeta and 13 Jbeta. TCRdb used MiXCR to reprocess the immunoSEQ multiplex PCR reads, holding one entry per CDR3 protein. This table holds around 190,000 distinct CDR3 sequences, approximately 94% found once.

Material for sequencing was CD4+ T cells from PBMCs. The rearrangement links TRBV27 to TRBJ1-1; 8 bases agree with TRBD1. The clonotype comes from a human donor in good health. The CDR3 is CASSPGQGGVSTEAFF. The CDR3 coding sequence is TGTGCCAGCAGTCCCGGACAGGGTGGAGTGAGCACTGAAGCTTTCTTT.